Listed here are 5 T cell receptor beta chains from one sample, sequenced in a study of OX40 agonist ivuxolimab in advanced cancers. Measured with immunoSEQ multiplex PCR; TCRdb has only the in-frame clones, and not every one. Of 42,000 or so clones in the sample, more than 80% were seen once. This specimen consisted of CD4+ or CD8+ T cells sorted from blood, obtained in a trial of the OX40 agonist ivuxolimab. These receptors originate from an adult with an advanced solid tumor such as melanoma, head and neck, liver or kidney cancer.

The V gene is TRBV7-8, the J gene TRBJ2-5; D is undetermined. CDR3 length equals 12 residues. The V gene's germline CDR1 is SGHVS and CDR2 FQNEAQ. V was pared by 1 base and J by 5 bases, with 5 bases between. The CDR3 is CASSLERETQYF. The CDR3 DNA sequence: TGTGCCAGCAGCTTAGAAAGGGAGACCCAGTACTTC.

The V gene is TRBV28, the J gene TRBJ1-2, with D tentatively TRBD1 (5 bases). Germline V lookup: CDR1 MDHEN, CDR2 SYDVKM. The CDR3 length is 12 residues. Trimming removed 3 bases from V and 6 bases from J, with 8 bases in between. CDR3 region: CASSFIGDGYTF. For the CDR3, the DNA is TGTGCCAGCAGTTTCATAGGGGATGGCTACACCTTC.

J is TRBJ2-1 and V is TRBV19, with a weak D call TRBD2 (5 bases). V was pared by 5 bases and J by 7 bases, with 21 bases between. This CDR3 has 16 amino acids. Looked up from germline, CDR1 is LNHDA and CDR2 is SQIVND (reference sequence). Here the CDR3 DNA reads TGTGCCAGTAGTGCCCTTTTGACGGGGTTTGGGAATGAGCAGTTCTTC. Its protein is CASSALLTGFGNEQFF. Together with reference TRBV19 and TRBJ2-1, the CDR3 gives the full variable domain: DGGITQSPKYLFRKEGQNVTLSCEQNLNHDAMYWYRQDPGQGLRLIYYSQIVNDFQKGDIAEGYSVSREKKESFPLTVTSAQKNPTAFYLCASSALLTGFGNEQFFGPGTRLTVL.

The gene calls are TRBV5-6 and TRBJ1-2; no reliable D call. Germline CDR1 reads SGHDT; CDR2 reads YYEEEE. The CDR3 totals 14 residues. V was pared by 4 bases and J by 3 bases, with 13 bases between. The CDR3 DNA sequence: TGTGCCAGCAGCCCCGGAGAGAGCTACTATGGCTACACCTTC. This codes for CASSPGESYYGYTF. The variable domain in full, with the rest retrieved from reference TRBV5-6 and TRBJ1-2, is DAGVTQSPTHLIKTRGQQVTLRCSPKSGHDTVSWYQQALGQGPQFIFQYYEEEERQRGNFPDRFSGHQFPNYSSELNVNALLLGDSALYLCASSPGESYYGYTFGSGTRLTVV.

The chain carries TRBV7-9 and TRBJ2-1; D is undetermined. This CDR3 has 12 residues. Trimming took 5 bases from V and 7 from J, leaving 9 bases between them. The germline CDR1 and CDR2 sequences are SEHNR and FQNEAQ (reference sequence). DNA for the CDR3: TGTGCCAGCAGCCGAGGAGTTAATGAGCAGTTCTTC. Encoded protein: CASSRGVNEQFF.